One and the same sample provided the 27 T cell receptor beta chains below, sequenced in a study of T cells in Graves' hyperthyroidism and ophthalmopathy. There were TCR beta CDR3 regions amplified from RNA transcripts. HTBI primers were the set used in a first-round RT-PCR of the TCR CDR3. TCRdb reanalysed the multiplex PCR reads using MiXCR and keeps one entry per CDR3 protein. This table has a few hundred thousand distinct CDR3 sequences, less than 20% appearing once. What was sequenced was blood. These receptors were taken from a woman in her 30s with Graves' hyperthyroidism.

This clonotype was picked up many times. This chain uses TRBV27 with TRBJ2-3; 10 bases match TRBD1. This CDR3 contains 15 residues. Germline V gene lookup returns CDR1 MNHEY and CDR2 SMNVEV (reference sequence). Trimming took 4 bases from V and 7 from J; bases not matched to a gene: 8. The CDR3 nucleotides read TGTGCCAGCAGTTCAAGACAGGGGGCTCAGCATACGCAGTATTTT. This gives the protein CASSSRQGAQHTQYF.

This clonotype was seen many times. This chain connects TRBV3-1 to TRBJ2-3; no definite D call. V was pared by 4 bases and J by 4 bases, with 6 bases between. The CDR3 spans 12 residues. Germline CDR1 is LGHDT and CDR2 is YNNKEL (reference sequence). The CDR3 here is CASSPRSDTQYF. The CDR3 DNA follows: TGTGCCAGCAGCCCTCGCTCAGATACGCAGTATTTT.

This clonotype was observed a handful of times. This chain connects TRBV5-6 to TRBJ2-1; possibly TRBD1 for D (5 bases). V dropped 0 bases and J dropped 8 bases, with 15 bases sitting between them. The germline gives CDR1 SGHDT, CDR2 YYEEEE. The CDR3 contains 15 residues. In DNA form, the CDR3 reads TGTGCCAGCAGCTTGGGGCAGGGTCTAAACCATGAGCAGTTCTTC. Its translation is CASSLGQGLNHEQFF.

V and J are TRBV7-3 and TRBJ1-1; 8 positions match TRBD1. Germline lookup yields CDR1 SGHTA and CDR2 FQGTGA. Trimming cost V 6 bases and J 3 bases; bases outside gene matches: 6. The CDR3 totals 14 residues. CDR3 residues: CASRGTGLYTEAFF. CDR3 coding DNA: TGTGCCAGCAGAGGGACAGGCCTGTACACTGAAGCTTTCTTT.

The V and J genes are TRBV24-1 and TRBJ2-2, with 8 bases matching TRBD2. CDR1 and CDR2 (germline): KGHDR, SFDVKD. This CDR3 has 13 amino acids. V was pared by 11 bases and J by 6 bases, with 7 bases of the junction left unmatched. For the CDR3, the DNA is TGTGCCAGCAGCCCGGGGGGGCCCGGGGAGCTGTTTTTT. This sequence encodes CASSPGGPGELFF.

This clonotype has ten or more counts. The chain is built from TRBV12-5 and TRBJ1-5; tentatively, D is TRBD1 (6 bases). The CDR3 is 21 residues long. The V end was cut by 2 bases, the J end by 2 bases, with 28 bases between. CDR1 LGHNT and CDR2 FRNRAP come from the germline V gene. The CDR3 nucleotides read TGTGCTAGTGGTTTGTCAGTCGCCCTGGGGGAGACAGGCCGAGGCAATCAGCCCCAGCATTTT. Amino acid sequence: CASGLSVALGETGRGNQPQHF.

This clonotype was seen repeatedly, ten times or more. The DNA for the CDR3 is TGCAGCGTTGACGAGGCCGGCACTAACTATGGCTACACCTTC. Amino acids: CSVDEAGTNYGYTF. This chain connects TRBV29-1 to TRBJ1-2; D is uncertain. With 3 bases removed from V and 0 bases from J, the gap between germline ends came to 11 bases. Looked up from germline, CDR1 is SQVTM and CDR2 is ANQGSEA. The CDR3 extends over 14 amino acids. The full variable domain, its missing parts supplied by reference TRBV29-1 and TRBJ1-2, is SAVISQKPSRDICQRGTSLTIQCQVDSQVTMMFWYRQQPGQSLTLIATANQGSEATYESGFVIDKFPISRPNLTFSTLTVSNMSPEDSSIYLCSVDEAGTNYGYTFGSGTRLTVV.

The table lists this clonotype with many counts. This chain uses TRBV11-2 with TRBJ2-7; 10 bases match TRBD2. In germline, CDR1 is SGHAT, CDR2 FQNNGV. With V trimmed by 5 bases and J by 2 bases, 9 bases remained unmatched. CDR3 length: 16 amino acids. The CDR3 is CASSAGLAERPYEQYF. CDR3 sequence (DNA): TGTGCCAGCAGCGCAGGACTAGCGGAAAGACCCTACGAGCAGTACTTC.

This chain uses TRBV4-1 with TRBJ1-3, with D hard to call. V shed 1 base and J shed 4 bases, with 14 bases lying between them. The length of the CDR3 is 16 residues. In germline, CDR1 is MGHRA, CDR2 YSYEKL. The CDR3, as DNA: TGCGCCAGCAGCCAAGTACGAGAGGTCGCCGGAAACACCATATATTTT. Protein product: CASSQVREVAGNTIYF.

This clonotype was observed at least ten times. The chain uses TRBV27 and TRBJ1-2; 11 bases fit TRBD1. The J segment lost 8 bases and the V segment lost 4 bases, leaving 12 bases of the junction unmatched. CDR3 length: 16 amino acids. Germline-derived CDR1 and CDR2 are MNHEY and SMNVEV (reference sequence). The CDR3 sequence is CASSWTGGAAPKGYTF. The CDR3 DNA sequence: TGTGCCAGCAGTTGGACAGGGGGCGCTGCCCCTAAGGGCTACACCTTC.

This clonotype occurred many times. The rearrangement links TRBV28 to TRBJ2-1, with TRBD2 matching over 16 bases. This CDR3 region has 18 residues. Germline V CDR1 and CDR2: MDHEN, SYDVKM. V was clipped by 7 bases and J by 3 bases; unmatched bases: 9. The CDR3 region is CASTMGLAGGPIYNEQFF. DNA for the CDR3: TGTGCCAGCACTATGGGACTAGCGGGAGGGCCAATCTACAATGAGCAGTTCTTC.

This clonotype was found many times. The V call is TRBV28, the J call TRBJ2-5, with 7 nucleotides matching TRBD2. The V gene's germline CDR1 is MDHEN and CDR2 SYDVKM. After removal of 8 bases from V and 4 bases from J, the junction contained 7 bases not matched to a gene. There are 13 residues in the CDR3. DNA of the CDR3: TGTGCCAGCGCTTTTAGCGGGTCAGAGACCCAGTACTTC. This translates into CASAFSGSETQYF.

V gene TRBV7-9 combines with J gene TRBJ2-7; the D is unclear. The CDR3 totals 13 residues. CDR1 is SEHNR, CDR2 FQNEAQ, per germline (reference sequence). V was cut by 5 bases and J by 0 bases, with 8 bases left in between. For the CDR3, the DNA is TGTGCCAGCAGCCCCCTTAACTCCTACGAGCAGTACTTC. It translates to CASSPLNSYEQYF.

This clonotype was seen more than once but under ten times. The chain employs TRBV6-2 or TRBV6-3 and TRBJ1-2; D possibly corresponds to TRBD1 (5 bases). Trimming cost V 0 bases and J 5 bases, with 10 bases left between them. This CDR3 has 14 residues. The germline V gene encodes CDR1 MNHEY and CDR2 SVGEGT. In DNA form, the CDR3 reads TGTGCCAGCAGTTACTCGACCAGGGAGTATGGCTACACCTTC. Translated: CASSYSTREYGYTF.

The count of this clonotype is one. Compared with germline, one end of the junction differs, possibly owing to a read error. The CDR3 region is CSPDRNEKLVF. DNA of the CDR3: TGCAGTCCGGACCGAAATGAAAAACTGGTTTTT. The chain combines TRBV20-1 with TRBJ1-4; no firm D call. Germline V CDR1 and CDR2: DFQATT, SNEGSKA (reference sequence). The CDR3 is 11 amino acids.

CDR3 in amino acids: CASTNAGLAGAEQYF. The CDR3 DNA follows: TGTGCCAGCACTAACGCGGGTCTAGCGGGCGCCGAGCAGTACTTC. The chain links TRBV28 to TRBJ2-7; 8 bases fit TRBD2. Per the germline V gene, CDR1 is MDHEN and CDR2 is SYDVKM. Trimming cost V 7 bases and J 6 bases; bases outside gene matches: 14. The CDR3 runs to 15 residues.

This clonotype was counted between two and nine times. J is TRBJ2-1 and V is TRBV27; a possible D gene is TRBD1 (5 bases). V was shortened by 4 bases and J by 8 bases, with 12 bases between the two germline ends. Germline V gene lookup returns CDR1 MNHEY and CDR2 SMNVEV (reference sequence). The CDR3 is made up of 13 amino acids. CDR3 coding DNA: TGTGCCAGCAGTTCAAGGGGAAGCTATGAGCAGTTCTTC. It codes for CASSSRGSYEQFF.

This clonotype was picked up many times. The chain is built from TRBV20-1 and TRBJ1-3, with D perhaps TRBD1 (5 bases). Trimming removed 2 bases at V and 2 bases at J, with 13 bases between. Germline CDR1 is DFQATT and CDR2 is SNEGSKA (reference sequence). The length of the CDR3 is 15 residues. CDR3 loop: CSARPPGFPGNTIYF. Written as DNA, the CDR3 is TGCAGTGCTAGACCCCCAGGGTTCCCTGGAAACACCATATATTTT.

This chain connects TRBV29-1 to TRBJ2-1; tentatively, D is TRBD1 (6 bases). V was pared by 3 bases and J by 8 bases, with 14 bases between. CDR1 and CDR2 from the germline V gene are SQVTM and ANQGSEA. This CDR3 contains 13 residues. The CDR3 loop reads CSVDHFRGDEQFF. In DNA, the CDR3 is TGCAGCGTTGATCACTTCAGGGGTGATGAGCAGTTCTTC.

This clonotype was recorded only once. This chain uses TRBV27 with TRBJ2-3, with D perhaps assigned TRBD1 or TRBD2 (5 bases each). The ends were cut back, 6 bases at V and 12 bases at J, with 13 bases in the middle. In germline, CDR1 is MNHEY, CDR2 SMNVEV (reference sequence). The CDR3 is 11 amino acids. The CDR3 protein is CASRGTSRQYF. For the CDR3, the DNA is TGTGCCAGCAGGGGGACCTCTAGACAGTATTTT.

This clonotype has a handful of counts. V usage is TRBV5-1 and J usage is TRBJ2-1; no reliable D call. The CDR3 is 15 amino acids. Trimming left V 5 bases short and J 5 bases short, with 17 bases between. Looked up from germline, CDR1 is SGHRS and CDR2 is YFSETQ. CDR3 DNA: TGCGCCAGCAGTAATATTGCGCGGCTCAACAATGAGCAGTTCTTC. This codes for CASSNIARLNNEQFF.

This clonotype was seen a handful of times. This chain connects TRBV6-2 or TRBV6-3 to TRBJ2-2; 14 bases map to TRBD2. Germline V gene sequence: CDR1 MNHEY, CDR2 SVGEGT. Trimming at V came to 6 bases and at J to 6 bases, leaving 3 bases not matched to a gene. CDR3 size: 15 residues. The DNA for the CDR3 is TGTGCCAGCAGGCGACTAGCGGGAGGGCCCGGGGAGCTGTTTTTT. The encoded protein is CASRRLAGGPGELFF.

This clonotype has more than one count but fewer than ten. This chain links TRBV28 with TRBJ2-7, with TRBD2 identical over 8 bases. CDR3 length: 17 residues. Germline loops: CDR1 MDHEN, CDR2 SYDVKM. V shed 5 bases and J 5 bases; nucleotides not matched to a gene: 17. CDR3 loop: CASSRFFGGRRGHEQYF. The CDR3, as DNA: TGTGCCAGCAGTCGCTTTTTCGGCGGGAGGCGTGGCCACGAGCAGTACTTC.

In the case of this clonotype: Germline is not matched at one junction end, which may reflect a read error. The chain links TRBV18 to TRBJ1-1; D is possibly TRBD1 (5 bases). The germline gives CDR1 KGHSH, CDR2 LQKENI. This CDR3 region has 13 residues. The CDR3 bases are TGTGTCAGCTCCCTTACAGGGAACACTGAAGCTTTCTTT. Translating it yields CVSSLTGNTEAFF.

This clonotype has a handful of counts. This chain's CDR3 is CASSLIVVAGVVTGELFF. CDR3 nucleotide sequence: TGTGCCAGCAGTTTAATTGTTGTAGCGGGAGTCGTCACCGGGGAGCTGTTTTTT. The rearrangement uses TRBV27 and TRBJ2-2; 9 nucleotides match TRBD2. Germline assignment: CDR1 MNHEY and CDR2 SMNVEV (reference sequence). There are 18 residues in the CDR3. Trimming cost V 2 bases and J 4 bases; bases outside gene matches: 11.

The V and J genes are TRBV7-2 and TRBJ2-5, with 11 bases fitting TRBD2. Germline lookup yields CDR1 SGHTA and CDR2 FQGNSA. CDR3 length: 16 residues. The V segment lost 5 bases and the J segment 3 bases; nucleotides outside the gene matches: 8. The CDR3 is CASSPPSGGMEETQYF. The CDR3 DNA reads TGTGCCAGCAGCCCCCCTAGCGGGGGGATGGAAGAGACCCAGTACTTC.

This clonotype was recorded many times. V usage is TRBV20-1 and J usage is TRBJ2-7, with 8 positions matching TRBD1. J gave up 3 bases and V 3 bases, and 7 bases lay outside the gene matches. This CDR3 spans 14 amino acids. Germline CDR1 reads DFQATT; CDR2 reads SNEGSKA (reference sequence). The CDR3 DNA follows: TGCAGTGCTAGTAAGGCAGGGGGCCGCTACGAGCAGTACTTC. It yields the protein CSASKAGGRYEQYF.